A selection of T cell receptor beta chains follows, all from one sample in a study of Ad26.COV2.S vaccination and SARS-CoV-2 variants. Only in-frame clones appear in the TCRdb table, and some are missing; sequencing was by immunoSEQ multiplex PCR. The sample has a few hundred thousand clones, approximately 87% seen once; the top ten hold over 5%. The sequencing here drew on peripheral blood, taken in a trial of Ad26.COV2.S vaccine versus placebo. The receptor source for this set is a person aged 18 to 65 who received the Ad26.COV2.S COVID-19 vaccine or a placebo. CDR3s include the opening cysteine and the closing phenylalanine or tryptophan. The order of the fields is J gene, D gene, V gene, clone size, CDR3 protein, CDR3 DNA. D genes are given only for firm matches. Rows give clone size only sometimes, using once, few, many, or a class for an expanded clone.

TRBJ2-1,NA,TRBV7-9,NA,CASSHLLHRDGYAGEQFF,TGTGCCAGCAGTCACTTATTACACCGGGACGGATATGCTGGGGAGCAGTTCTTC
TRBJ1-1,NA,TRBV6-2/TRBV6-3,NA,CASSRTWGAEAFF,TGTGCCAGCAGCCGAACGTGGGGGGCTGAAGCTTTCTTT
TRBJ1-6,NA,TRBV5-1,few,CASSFSTGSNSPLHF,TGCGCCAGCAGCTTTTCCACCGGCAGCAATTCACCCCTCCACTTT
TRBJ1-1,NA,TRBV15,NA,CATSRGETANTEAFF,TGTGCCACCAGCAGAGGGGAGACAGCGAACACTGAAGCTTTCTTT
TRBJ2-3,TRBD2,TRBV11-3,NA,CASAERGGPDTQYF,TGTGCCAGCGCCGAGCGGGGGGGCCCAGATACGCAGTATTTT
TRBJ2-5,NA,TRBV6-2/TRBV6-3,NA,CASSQLTGFQETQYF,TGTGCCAGCAGTCAACTTACCGGGTTCCAAGAGACCCAGTACTTC
TRBJ2-3,NA,TRBV19,once,CASSIGPGPDTQYF,TGTGCCAGTAGTATAGGTCCGGGCCCAGATACGCAGTATTTT
TRBJ2-7,NA,TRBV6-6,NA,CASEPGQGLYEQYF,TGTGCCAGCGAACCAGGTCAAGGGTTGTACGAGCAGTACTTC
TRBJ1-1,NA,TRBV6-6,NA,CASSYYTEEQGAAFF,TGTGCCAGCAGCTACTATACGGAGGAACAAGGGGCAGCTTTCTTT
TRBJ2-1,NA,TRBV11-3,NA,CASSLYGGVNEQFF,TGTGCCAGCAGCCTTTATGGAGGGGTCAATGAGCAGTTCTTC
TRBJ2-3,TRBD2,TRBV27,NA,CASSIGVGGLDTQYF,TGTGCCAGCAGCATAGGGGTGGGAGGGTTGGATACGCAGTATTTT
TRBJ1-2,NA,TRBV6-2/TRBV6-3,once,CASSYPDYGYTF,TGTGCCAGCAGTTACCCGGACTATGGCTACACCTTC
TRBJ2-2,NA,TRBV7-9,NA,CASSDPTNINTGELFF,TGTGCCAGCAGCGATCCGACTAACATCAACACCGGGGAGCTGTTTTTT
TRBJ1-1,NA,TRBV15,NA,CATSREWQDFGQF,TGTGCCACCAGCAGAGAGTGGCAGGATTTTGGGCAGTTT
TRBJ1-1,NA,TRBV6-5,few,CASTGRLNTEAFF,TGTGCCAGCACAGGGCGGCTCAACACTGAAGCTTTCTTT
TRBJ2-2,NA,TRBV11-2,NA,CASSRSPSAGELFF,TGTGCCAGCAGTCGATCTCCTAGCGCCGGGGAGCTGTTTTTT
TRBJ1-2,NA,TRBV4-3,NA,CASSHLQGGYGYTF,TGCGCCAGCAGCCACCTCCAGGGAGGCTATGGCTACACCTTC
TRBJ2-1,NA,TRBV6-1,NA,CASSEGMVGSYNEQFF,TGTGCCAGCAGTGAAGGTATGGTGGGTTCCTACAATGAGCAGTTCTTC
TRBJ2-1,TRBD1,TRBV6-5,NA,CASSRNRGNEQFF,TGTGCCAGCAGTCGGAACAGGGGCAATGAGCAGTTCTTC
TRBJ2-6,NA,TRBV3-1/TRBV3-2,few,CASSQALSGGANVLTF,TGTGCCAGCAGCCAGGCACTCTCGGGAGGGGCCAACGTCCTGACTTTC
TRBJ2-3,NA,TRBV5-5,NA,CASSLLRRTDTQYF,TGTGCCAGCAGCTTGCTAAGACGCACAGATACGCAGTATTTT